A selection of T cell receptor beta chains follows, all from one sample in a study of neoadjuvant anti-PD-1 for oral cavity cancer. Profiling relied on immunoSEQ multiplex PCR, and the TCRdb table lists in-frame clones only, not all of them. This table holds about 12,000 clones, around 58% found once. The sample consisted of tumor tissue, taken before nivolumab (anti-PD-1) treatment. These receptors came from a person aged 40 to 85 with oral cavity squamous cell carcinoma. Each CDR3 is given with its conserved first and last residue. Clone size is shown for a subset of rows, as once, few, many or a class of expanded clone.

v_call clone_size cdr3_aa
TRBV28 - CAIQVAGAVYNEQFF
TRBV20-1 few CSAIRDPQAFF
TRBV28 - CASSFGRGHLEAFF
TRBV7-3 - CASSPGTSATDTQYF
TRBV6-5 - CAISDVLGDTEAFF
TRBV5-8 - CASTPRGTSGPNTGELFF
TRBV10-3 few CAISDEGWNQPQHF
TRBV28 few CASSTPRRPPYEQYF
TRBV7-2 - CASSLEGLAGALDEQFF
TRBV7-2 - CASSLTGLGGNTIYF
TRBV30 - CAWSPPGQGRETQYF
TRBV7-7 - CASSPLPGQGAGEQFF
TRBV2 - CASSPWSGYEQYF
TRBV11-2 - CASSLSSNQPQHF
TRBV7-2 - CASSPPTDEQFF
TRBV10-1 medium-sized CASSEPGLDEQFF
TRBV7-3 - CASSLLNSSYNEQFF
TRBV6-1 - CASSEVAGVGPYEQYF
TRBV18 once CASSPPDTQHTTNEKLFF
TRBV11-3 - CASSFEGLNTEAFF
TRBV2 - CASRMETTSYNEQFF
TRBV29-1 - CSVERGGSGDEQFF
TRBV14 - CASSQVGLGWETQYF
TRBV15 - CATSRDTVYNEQFF
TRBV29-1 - CSVWTGGNTEAFF
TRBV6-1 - CASARAGNYGYTF